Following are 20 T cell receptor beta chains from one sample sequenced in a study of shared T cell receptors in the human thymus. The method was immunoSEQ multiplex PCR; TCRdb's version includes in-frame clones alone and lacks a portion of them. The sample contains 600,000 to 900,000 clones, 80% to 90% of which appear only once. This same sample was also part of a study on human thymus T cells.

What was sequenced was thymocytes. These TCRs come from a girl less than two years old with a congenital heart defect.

The chain's CDR3 is CASKQGQTEAFF. The CDR3 coding sequence is TGTGCCAGCAAACAGGGGCAAACTGAAGCTTTCTTT. The chain employs TRBV7-9 and TRBJ1-1; the match to TRBD1 covers 7 bases. V trimming: 7 bases; J trimming: 5 bases; junction bases outside the gene matches: 4. The CDR3 is 12 amino acids. The germline gives CDR1 SEHNR, CDR2 FQNEAQ (reference sequence).

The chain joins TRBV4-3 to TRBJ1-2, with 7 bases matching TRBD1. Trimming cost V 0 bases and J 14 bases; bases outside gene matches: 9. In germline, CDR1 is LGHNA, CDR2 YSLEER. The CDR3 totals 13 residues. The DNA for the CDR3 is TGCGCCAGCAGCCAAGATGGACGGGACAGTGGGACCTTC. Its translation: CASSQDGRDSGTF.

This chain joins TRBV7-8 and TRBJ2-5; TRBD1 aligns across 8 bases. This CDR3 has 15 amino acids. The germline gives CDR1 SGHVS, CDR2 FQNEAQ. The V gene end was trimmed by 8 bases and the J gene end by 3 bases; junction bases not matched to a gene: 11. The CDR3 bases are TGTGCCAGCGGACCGACCAGGGGGCTTAAAGAGACCCAGTACTTC. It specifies CASGPTRGLKETQYF.

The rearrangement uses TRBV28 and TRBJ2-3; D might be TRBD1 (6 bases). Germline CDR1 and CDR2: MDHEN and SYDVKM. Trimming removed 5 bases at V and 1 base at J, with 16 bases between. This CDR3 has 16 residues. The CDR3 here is CASSLVNDRRTDTQYF. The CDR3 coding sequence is TGTGCCAGCAGTCTGGTGAATGACAGGCGCACAGATACGCAGTATTTT.

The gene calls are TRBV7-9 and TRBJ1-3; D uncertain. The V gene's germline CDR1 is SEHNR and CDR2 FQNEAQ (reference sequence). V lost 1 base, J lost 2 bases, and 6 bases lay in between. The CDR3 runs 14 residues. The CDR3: CASSLGRAGNTIYF. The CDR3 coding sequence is TGTGCCAGCAGCTTAGGGAGGGCTGGAAACACCATATATTTT.

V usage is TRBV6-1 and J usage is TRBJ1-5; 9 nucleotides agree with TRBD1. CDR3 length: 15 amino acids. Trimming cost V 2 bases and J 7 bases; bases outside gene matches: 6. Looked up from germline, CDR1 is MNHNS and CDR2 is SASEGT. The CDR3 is CASSERGTGRQPQHF. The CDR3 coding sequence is TGTGCCAGCAGTGAAAGAGGGACAGGGCGGCAGCCCCAGCATTTT.

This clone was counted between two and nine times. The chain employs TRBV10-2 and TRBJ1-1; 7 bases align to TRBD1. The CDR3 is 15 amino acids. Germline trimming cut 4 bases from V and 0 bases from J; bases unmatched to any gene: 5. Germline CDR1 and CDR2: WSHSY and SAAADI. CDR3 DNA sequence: TGCGCCAGCAGTGTAGGGGGCGCCTTGAACACTGAAGCTTTCTTT. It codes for CASSVGGALNTEAFF.

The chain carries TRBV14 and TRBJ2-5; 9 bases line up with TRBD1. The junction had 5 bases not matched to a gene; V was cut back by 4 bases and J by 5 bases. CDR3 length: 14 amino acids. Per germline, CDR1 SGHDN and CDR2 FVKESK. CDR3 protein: CASSPTGGNETQYF. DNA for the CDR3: TGTGCCAGCAGCCCGACAGGGGGAAATGAGACCCAGTACTTC. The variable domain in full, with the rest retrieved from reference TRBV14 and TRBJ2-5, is EAGVTQFPSHSVIEKGQTVTLRCDPISGHDNLYWYRRVMGKEIKFLLHFVKESKQDESGMPNNRFLAERTGGTYSTLKVQPAELEDSGVYFCASSPTGGNETQYFGPGTRLLVL.

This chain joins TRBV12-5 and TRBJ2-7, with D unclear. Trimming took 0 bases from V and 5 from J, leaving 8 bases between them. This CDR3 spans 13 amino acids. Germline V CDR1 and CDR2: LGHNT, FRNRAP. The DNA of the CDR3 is TGTGCTAGTGGTTTGGTAACAGAAGACGAGCAGTACTTC. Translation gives CASGLVTEDEQYF.

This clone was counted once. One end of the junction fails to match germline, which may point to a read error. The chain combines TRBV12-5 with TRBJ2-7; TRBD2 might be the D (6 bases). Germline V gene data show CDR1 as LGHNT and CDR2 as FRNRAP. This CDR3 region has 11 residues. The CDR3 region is CASGLVRELYF. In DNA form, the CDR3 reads TGTGCTAGTGGTTTGGTACGGGAGCTGTACTTC.

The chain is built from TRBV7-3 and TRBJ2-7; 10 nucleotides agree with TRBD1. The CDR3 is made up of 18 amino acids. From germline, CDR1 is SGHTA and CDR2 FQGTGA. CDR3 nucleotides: TGTGTCACTCAAGGGGTTCTCAGTTCGGGACAGGGGATGCACGAGCAGTACTTC. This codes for CVTQGVLSSGQGMHEQYF.

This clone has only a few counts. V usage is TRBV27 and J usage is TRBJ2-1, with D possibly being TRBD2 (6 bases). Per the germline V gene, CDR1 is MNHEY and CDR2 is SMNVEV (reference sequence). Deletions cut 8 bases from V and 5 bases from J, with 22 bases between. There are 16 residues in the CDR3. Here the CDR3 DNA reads TGTGCCAGCCAACACCACAAGGGACTGGGGGACAATGAGCAGTTCTTC. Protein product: CASQHHKGLGDNEQFF.

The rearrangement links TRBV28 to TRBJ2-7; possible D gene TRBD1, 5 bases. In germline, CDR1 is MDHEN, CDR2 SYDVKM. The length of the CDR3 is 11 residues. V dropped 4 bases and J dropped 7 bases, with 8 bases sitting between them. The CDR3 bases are TGTGCCAGCAGTTACAACAGGGAGCAGTACTTC. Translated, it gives CASSYNREQYF.

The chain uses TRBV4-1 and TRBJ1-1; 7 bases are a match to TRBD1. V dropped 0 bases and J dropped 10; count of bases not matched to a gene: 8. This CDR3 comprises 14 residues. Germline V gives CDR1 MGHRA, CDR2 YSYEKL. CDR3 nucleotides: TGCGCCAGCAGCCAAGACAGGGGGTTGAGGGGAGCTTTCTTT. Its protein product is CASSQDRGLRGAFF.

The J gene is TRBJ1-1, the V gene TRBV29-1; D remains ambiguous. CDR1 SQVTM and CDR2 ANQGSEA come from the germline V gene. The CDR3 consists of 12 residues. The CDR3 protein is CRVATNYTEAFF. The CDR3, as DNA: TGCAGGGTCGCGACAAACTACACTGAAGCTTTCTTT. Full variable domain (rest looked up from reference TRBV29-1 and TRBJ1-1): SAVISQKPSRDICQRGTSLTIQCQVDSQVTMMFWYRQQPGQSLTLIATANQGSEATYESGFVIDKFPISRPNLTFSTLTVSNMSPEDSSIYLCRVATNYTEAFFGQGTRLTVV.

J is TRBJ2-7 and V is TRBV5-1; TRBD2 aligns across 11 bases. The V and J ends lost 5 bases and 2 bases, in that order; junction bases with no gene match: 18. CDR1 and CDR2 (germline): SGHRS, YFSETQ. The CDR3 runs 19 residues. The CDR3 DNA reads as TGCGCCAGCAGTCCTTATAGAGGATTAGCGGGGGGGCAGACCTACGAGCAGTACTTC. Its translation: CASSPYRGLAGGQTYEQYF.

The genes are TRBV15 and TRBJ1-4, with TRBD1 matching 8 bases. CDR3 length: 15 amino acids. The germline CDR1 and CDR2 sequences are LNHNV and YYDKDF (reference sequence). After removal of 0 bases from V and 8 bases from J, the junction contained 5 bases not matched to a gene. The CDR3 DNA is TGTGCCACCAGCAGAGAACAGGGGGAAGGGGAAAAACTGTTTTTT. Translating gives CATSREQGEGEKLFF.

The CDR3 is CASSSKPGQTGHEQFF. Here the CDR3 DNA reads TGTGCCAGCAGCTCGAAACCGGGACAGACGGGCCATGAGCAGTTCTTC. The chain recombines TRBV7-3 with TRBJ2-1, with TRBD1 identical over 7 bases. This CDR3 has 16 residues. The junction had 14 bases not matched to a gene; V was cut back by 4 bases and J by 8 bases. Germline CDR1 SGHTA, CDR2 FQGTGA.

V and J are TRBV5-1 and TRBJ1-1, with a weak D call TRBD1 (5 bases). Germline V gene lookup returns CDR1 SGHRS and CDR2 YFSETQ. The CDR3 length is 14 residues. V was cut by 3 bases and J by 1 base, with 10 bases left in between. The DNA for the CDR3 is TGCGCCAGCAGCTGGGGCCAGCGGAACACTGAAGCTTTCTTT. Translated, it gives CASSWGQRNTEAFF.

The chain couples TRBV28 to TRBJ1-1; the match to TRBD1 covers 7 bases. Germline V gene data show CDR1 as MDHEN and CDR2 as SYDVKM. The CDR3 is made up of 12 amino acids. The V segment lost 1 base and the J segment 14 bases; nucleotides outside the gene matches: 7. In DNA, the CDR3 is TGTGCCAGCAGTTTATATGGGACAGAGCCCTTCTTT. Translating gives CASSLYGTEPFF.